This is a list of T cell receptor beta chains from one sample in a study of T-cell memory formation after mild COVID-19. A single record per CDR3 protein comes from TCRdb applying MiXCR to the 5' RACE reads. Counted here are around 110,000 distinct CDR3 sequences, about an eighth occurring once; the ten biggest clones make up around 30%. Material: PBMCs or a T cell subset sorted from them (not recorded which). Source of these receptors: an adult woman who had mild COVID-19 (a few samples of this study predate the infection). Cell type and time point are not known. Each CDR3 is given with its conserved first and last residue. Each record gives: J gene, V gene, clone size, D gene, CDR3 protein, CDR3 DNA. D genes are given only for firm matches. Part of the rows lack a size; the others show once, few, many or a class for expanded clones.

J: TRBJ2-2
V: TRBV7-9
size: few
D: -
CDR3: CASSPGVNTGELFF
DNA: TGTGCCAGCAGCCCTGGGGTGAACACCGGGGAGCTGTTTTTT

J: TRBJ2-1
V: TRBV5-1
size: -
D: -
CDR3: CASSLWGTAGTVSYNEQFF
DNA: TGCGCCAGCAGCTTGTGGGGGACCGCGGGCACTGTCTCCTACAATGAGCAGTTCTTC

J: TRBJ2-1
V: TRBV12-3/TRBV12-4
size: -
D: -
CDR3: CASSQGSLQFF
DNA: TGTGCCAGCAGTCAGGGGAGCTTGCAGTTCTTC

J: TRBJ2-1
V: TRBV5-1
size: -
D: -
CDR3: CASSSPGGPEQFF
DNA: TGCGCCAGCAGCTCCCCGGGTGGCCCGGAGCAGTTCTTC

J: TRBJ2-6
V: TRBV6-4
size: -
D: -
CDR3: CASSGLGDVSGANVLTF
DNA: TGTGCCAGCAGTGGACTAGGGGACGTCTCTGGGGCCAACGTCCTGACTTTC

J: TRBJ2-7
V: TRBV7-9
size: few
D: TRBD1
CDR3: CASSSSLTGEDEQYF
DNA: TGTGCCAGCAGCTCCTCGTTGACAGGGGAGGACGAGCAGTACTTC

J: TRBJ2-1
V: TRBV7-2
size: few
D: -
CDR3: CASSPWTLEDEQFF
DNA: TGTGCCAGCAGCCCATGGACTCTTGAGGATGAGCAGTTCTTC

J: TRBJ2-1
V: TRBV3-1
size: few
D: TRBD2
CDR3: CASSQDPAGGPRNEQFF
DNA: TGTGCCAGCAGCCAAGATCCTGCGGGAGGGCCTCGGAATGAGCAGTTCTTC

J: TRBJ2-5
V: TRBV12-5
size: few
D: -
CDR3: CASGKQGEETQYF
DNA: TGTGCTAGTGGCAAACAGGGTGAAGAGACCCAGTACTTC

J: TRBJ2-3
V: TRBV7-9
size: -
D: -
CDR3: CASSSPLAVSTDTQYF
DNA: TGTGCCAGCAGCTCGCCACTAGCCGTCAGCACAGATACGCAGTATTTT

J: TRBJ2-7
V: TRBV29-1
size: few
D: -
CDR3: CSGAIGYEQYF
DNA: TGCAGCGGTGCGATTGGCTACGAGCAGTACTTC

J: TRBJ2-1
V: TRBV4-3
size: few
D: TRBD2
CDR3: CASSQGGGRDYEQFF
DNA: TGCGCCAGCAGCCAAGGCGGCGGGAGAGACTATGAGCAGTTCTTC

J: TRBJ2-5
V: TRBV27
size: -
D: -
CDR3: CASSLSGVPETQYF
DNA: TGTGCCAGCAGTTTATCCGGGGTCCCAGAGACCCAGTACTTC

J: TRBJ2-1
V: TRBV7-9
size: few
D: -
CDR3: CASSLMINEQFF
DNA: TGTGCCAGCAGCTTAATGATCAATGAGCAGTTCTTC

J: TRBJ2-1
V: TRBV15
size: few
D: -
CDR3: CATSRVDFSDSYNEQFF
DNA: TGTGCCACCAGCAGAGTAGATTTTTCGGACAGTTACAATGAGCAGTTCTTC

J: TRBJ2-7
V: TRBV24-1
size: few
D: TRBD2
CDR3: CATSDLHGLAGVYEQYF
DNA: TGTGCCACCAGTGATTTGCATGGACTAGCGGGAGTCTACGAGCAGTACTTC

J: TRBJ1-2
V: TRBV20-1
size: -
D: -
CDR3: CSASGGGGLGNYGYTF
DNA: TGCAGTGCTAGTGGAGGGGGAGGCTTAGGGAACTATGGCTACACCTTC

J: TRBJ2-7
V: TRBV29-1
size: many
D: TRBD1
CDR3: CSVESQGGEQYF
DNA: TGCAGCGTTGAGTCACAGGGGGGCGAGCAGTACTTC

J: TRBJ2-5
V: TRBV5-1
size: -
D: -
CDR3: CASSLGPYSPPETQYF
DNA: TGCGCCAGCAGCTTGGGTCCTTATTCCCCCCCAGAGACCCAGTACTTC

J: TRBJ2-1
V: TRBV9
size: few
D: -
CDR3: CASSHDAGEQFF
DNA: TGTGCCAGCAGCCATGATGCGGGTGAGCAGTTCTTC

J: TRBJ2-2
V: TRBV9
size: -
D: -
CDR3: CASSPQAEEAGELFF
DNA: TGTGCCAGCAGCCCCCAGGCCGAAGAAGCCGGGGAGCTGTTTTTT

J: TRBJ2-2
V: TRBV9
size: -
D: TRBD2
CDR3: CASSVDTSGRAGELFF
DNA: TGTGCCAGCAGCGTAGATACTAGCGGGAGAGCCGGGGAGCTGTTTTTT

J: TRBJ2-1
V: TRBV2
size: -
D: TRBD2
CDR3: CASSTDSSGGSYNEQFF
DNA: TGTGCCAGCAGTACGGATTCTAGCGGGGGCTCCTACAATGAGCAGTTCTTC

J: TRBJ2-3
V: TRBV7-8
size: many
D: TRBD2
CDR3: CASSLEAGGRPTQYF
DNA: TGTGCCAGCAGCTTAGAAGCGGGGGGGCGTCCGACGCAGTATTTT

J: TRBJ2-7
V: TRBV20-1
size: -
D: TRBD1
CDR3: CSAHQGDTYEQYF
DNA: TGCAGTGCCCACCAGGGGGATACCTACGAGCAGTACTTC

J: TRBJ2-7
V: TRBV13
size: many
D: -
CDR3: CASSLLLGYEQYF
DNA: TGTGCCAGCAGCTTGTTGTTAGGATACGAGCAGTACTTC

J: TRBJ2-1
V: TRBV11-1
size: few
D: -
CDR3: CASTRDLSAYNEQFF
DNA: TGTGCCAGCACCAGGGACCTCTCAGCCTACAATGAGCAGTTCTTC

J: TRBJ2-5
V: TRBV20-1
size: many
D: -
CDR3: CSARDPGWETQYF
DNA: TGCAGTGCTAGAGACCCAGGTTGGGAGACCCAGTACTTC

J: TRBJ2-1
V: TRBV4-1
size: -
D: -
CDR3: CASSQDRQVPGDEQFF
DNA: TGCGCCAGCAGCCAAGATAGACAGGTCCCTGGCGATGAGCAGTTCTTC

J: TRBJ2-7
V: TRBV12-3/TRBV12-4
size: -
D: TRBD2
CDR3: CASSHSGRAHEQYF
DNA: TGTGCCAGCAGTCATAGCGGGAGGGCCCACGAGCAGTACTTC

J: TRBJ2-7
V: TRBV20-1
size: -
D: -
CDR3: CSARDIVEQYF
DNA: TGCAGTGCTAGAGACATTGTTGAGCAGTACTTC

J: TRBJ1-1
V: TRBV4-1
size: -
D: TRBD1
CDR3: CASSPLGQGWKTEAFF
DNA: TGCGCCAGCAGCCCCCTCGGACAGGGGTGGAAAACTGAAGCTTTCTTT

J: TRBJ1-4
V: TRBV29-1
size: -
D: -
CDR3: CSVEEVGEKLFF
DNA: TGCAGCGTTGAAGAGGTGGGAGAAAAACTGTTTTTT

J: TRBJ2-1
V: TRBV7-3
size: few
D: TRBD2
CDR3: CASSLIAGARYNEQFF
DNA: TGTGCCAGCAGCTTAATAGCGGGGGCACGATACAATGAGCAGTTCTTC

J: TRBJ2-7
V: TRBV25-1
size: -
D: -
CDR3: CASSGGGTYSYEQYF
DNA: TGTGCCAGCAGTGGGGGAGGGACATACTCCTACGAGCAGTACTTC

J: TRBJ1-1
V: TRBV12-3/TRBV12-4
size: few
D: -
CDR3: CASSLARGNTEAFF
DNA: TGTGCCAGCAGTTTAGCGCGGGGCAACACTGAAGCTTTCTTT

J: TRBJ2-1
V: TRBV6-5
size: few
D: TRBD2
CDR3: CASRLGLAAFNEQFF
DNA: TGTGCCAGCAGACTAGGACTAGCGGCATTCAATGAGCAGTTCTTC

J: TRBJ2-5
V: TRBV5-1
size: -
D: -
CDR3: CASSLIPRPQETQYF
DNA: TGCGCCAGCAGCTTGATCCCTCGACCCCAAGAGACCCAGTACTTC